Sequencing of this TCR beta chain was carried out in a study of cytomegalovirus exposure and HLA in healthy donors. Findings and limits, study-wide: The availability of immune exposure information extended only to CMV serostatus. The number of N-insertions in an Asian-associated ancestry cluster was reportedly below the roughly 700-donor mean in a later analysis. According to an earlier analysis, most TCR beta V segments yielded productive rearrangements about 90% or about 30% of the time.

This clone was counted a single time. Its antigen is unknown. The sample holds other DNA sequences that translate to the same CDR3. Primers included in the PCR were 60 Vbeta and 13 Jbeta primers. TCRdb keeps only in-frame clones here, not all; method: immunoSEQ multiplex PCR. This table holds under 200,000 clones, 65% to 70% found once. Healthy bone marrow donors supplied every sample. V lost 2 bases and J lost 1, with 9 bases in between. Germline CDR1 and CDR2: SNHLY and FYNNEI. This CDR3 contains 15 residues. The sequence derives from a woman aged 18-35 years in good health and CMV-seropositive. The gene calls are TRBV2 and TRBJ1-3, with D tentatively TRBD1 (5 bases). Source material: PBMCs. The CDR3 bases are TGTGCCAGCAGTGAACGGGGGATATCTGGAAACACCATATATTTT. It encodes CASSERGISGNTIYF.